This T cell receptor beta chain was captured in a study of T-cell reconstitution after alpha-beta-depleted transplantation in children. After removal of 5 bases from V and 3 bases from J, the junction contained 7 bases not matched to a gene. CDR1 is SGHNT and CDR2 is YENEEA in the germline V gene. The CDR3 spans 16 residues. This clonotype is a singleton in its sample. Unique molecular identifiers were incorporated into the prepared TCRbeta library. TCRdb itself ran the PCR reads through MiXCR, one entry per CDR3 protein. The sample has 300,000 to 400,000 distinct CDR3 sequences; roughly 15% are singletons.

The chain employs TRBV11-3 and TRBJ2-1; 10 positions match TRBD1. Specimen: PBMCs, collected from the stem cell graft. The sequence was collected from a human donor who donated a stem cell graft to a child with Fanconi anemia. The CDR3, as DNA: TGTGCCAGCAGCCGGGTGACAGGGGGCCTCTACAATGAGCAGTTCTTC. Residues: CASSRVTGGLYNEQFF.